Shown below are 28 T cell receptor beta chains from a single sample sequenced in a study of CD8 T cells in ankylosing spondylitis. TCRdb processed the 5' RACE reads anew with MiXCR; each CDR3 protein has one entry. The sample includes about 190,000 distinct CDR3 sequences, 13% seen only once; the top ten take approximately 11%. The sample taken for sequencing was blood, either unsorted or a sorted T cell fraction (not recorded which). The receptors here all came from a female donor with ankylosing spondylitis or in good health (not recorded which).

This chain joins TRBV7-3 and TRBJ2-1; 12 bases match TRBD2. Germline V gives CDR1 SGHTA, CDR2 FQGTGA. V lost 5 bases to trimming and J lost 4 bases; unmatched junction nucleotides: 6. The CDR3 contains 16 residues. The CDR3 sequence is CASSPRTSGAYNEQFF. The CDR3 coding sequence is TGTGCCAGCAGCCCAAGGACTAGCGGGGCATACAATGAGCAGTTCTTC.

The CDR3 region has the DNA TGTGCCAGCAATTTTACGGGAGGGTTGGAGACCCAGTACTTC. This codes for CASNFTGGLETQYF. The chain carries TRBV12-3 or TRBV12-4 and TRBJ2-5; 8 bases are a match to TRBD2. CDR3 size: 14 residues. The V gene end was trimmed by 7 bases and the J gene end by 5 bases; junction bases not matched to a gene: 9.

V gene TRBV12-3 or TRBV12-4 combines with J gene TRBJ1-3, with no clear D. The CDR3 covers 15 residues. V lost 6 bases and J 0 bases, leaving 12 bases between the germline ends. CDR3 DNA sequence: TGTGCCAGCAGGCCCCCCTCGGGCTCTGGAAACACCATATATTTT. This translates into CASRPPSGSGNTIYF.

Turning to this clonotype: A much larger clone lies a single base off, so this may be a read error. V usage is TRBV29-1 and J usage is TRBJ1-2; no reliable D call. CDR1 is SQVTM and CDR2 is ANQGSEA in the germline V gene. This CDR3 is built from 14 residues. Trimming cost V 0 bases and J 6 bases, with 14 bases left between them. This CDR3 is CSVEEEVAGHGYTF. The CDR3 bases are TGCAGCGTTGAAGAAGAGGTCGCAGGCCATGGCTACACCTTC.

As for this clonotype: The junction does not match germline at one end; this may be a read error. The chain employs TRBV7-2 and TRBJ2-7, with 8 bases lining up with TRBD2. This CDR3 spans 15 amino acids. Germline V gives CDR1 SGHTA, CDR2 FQGNSA. CDR3 loop: CASSLIGGDSYAQYF. The CDR3 DNA is TGTGCCAGCAGCTTAATCGGGGGGGACTCCTACGCGCAGTACTTC.

Notes on this clonotype: A read error may account for a junction end that differs from germline. The chain combines TRBV5-5 with TRBJ1-1, with a possible D match to TRBD1 (6 bases). In germline, CDR1 is SGHKS, CDR2 YYEKEE (reference sequence). The CDR3 runs to 14 residues. For the CDR3, the DNA is TGTACCAGCAGCAATCGGACAGAGGGGACTGAAGCTTTCTTT. Translated, it gives CTSSNRTEGTEAFF.

Comments on this clonotype: Being one base from a much bigger clone, this may be a read error. J is TRBJ1-6 and V is TRBV9; D might be TRBD1 (5 bases). Germline lookup yields CDR1 SGDLS and CDR2 YYNGEE. The CDR3 has 18 amino acids. In DNA form, the CDR3 reads TGTGTCAGCTGGGTTGTCGTGGGACGTAAGGGATCTAATTCACCCCTCCACTTT. It codes for CVSWVVVGRKGSNSPLHF.

Only a few counts were recorded for this clonotype. The rearrangement uses TRBV6-2 or TRBV6-3 and TRBJ2-7; D is uncertain. CDR1 is MNHEY and CDR2 is SVGEGT in the germline V gene. The length of the CDR3 is 15 residues. V lost 1 base to trimming and J lost 0 bases, with 10 bases between them. This CDR3 is CASSYFPSGSYEQYF. For the CDR3, the DNA is TGTGCCAGCAGTTACTTTCCCTCGGGCTCCTACGAGCAGTACTTC.

This clonotype was counted at least ten times. The chain recombines TRBV20-1 with TRBJ2-7; 10 nucleotides match TRBD2. CDR1 is DFQATT, CDR2 SNEGSKA, per germline (reference sequence). This CDR3 is built from 16 residues. V dropped 1 base and J dropped 3; count of bases not matched to a gene: 9. The CDR3 DNA sequence: TGCAGTGCTAGAGTCTGGGAGCGGGAGGGGGTCTACGAGCAGTACTTC. It translates to CSARVWEREGVYEQYF.

This clonotype was detected only a few times. The chain recombines TRBV20-1 with TRBJ2-7; no clear D gene. The CDR3 sequence is 13 residues long. Trimming took 6 bases from V and 0 from J, leaving 12 bases between them. The germline V gene has CDR1 DFQATT and CDR2 SNEGSKA (reference sequence). For the CDR3, the DNA is TGCAGTGCGACGGGCAGGAGCTCCTACGAGCAGTACTTC. Protein: CSATGRSSYEQYF.

This clonotype was recorded at least ten times. V usage is TRBV20-1 and J usage is TRBJ2-3, with D unclear. The CDR3 has 12 amino acids. The V gene lost 5 bases and the J gene lost 0 bases, with 6 bases spanning the gap. CDR1 is DFQATT and CDR2 is SNEGSKA in the germline V gene (reference sequence). CDR3 residues: CSAATSTDTQYF. CDR3 bases: TGCAGTGCTGCGACTAGCACAGATACGCAGTATTTT.

The gene calls are TRBV9 and TRBJ2-3; D gene ambiguous. This CDR3 contains 14 residues. Trimming removed 1 base at V and 2 bases at J, with 8 bases between. Per the germline V gene, CDR1 is SGDLS and CDR2 is YYNGEE. The CDR3 spells CASSVTPNTDTQYF. As DNA, the CDR3 is TGTGCCAGCAGCGTAACTCCGAACACAGATACGCAGTATTTT.

The V call is TRBV20-1, the J call TRBJ2-6; TRBD2 is a possible D gene (6 bases). Germline V gives CDR1 DFQATT, CDR2 SNEGSKA (reference sequence). The CDR3 spans 14 residues. The V end lost 4 bases, the J end lost 3 bases, and 10 bases lay between the germline ends. In DNA form, the CDR3 reads TGCAGTGCTACTTCGGGGGTTGGGGCCAACGTCCTGACTTTC. Translated: CSATSGVGANVLTF.

The sample holds many counts of this clonotype. The V call is TRBV12-3 or TRBV12-4, the J call TRBJ2-1; the D is unclear. The CDR3 loop spans 13 amino acids. V was clipped by 3 bases and J by 4 bases, with 7 bases between them. CDR3 DNA: TGTGCCAGCAGTTTTCCCGGTTACAATGAGCAGTTCTTC. Its protein product is CASSFPGYNEQFF.

The rearrangement links TRBV7-3 to TRBJ2-3; 8 bases are shared with TRBD2. V lost 6 bases and J lost 2; bases outside the gene matches: 7. The CDR3 is 15 residues long. The germline V gene encodes CDR1 SGHTA and CDR2 FQGTGA. The CDR3 nucleotides are TGTGCCAGCAGGGCAGGACTAGCAGTCACAGATACGCAGTATTTT. It encodes CASRAGLAVTDTQYF.

The table lists this clonotype with many counts. V is TRBV19 and J is TRBJ2-7, with D uncertain. This CDR3 contains 14 residues. V was clipped by 3 bases and J by 3 bases, with 12 bases between them. Germline lookup yields CDR1 LNHDA and CDR2 SQIVND (reference sequence). The CDR3 loop is CASSISRNSYEQYF. The CDR3 bases are TGTGCCAGTAGTATCAGTAGGAACAGCTACGAGCAGTACTTC.

As to this clonotype: A read error may explain this, as a much larger clone is one base away. CDR3 in amino acids: CVSSLAGGRASDTQYF. CDR3 DNA sequence: TGTGTCAGCAGCTTAGCGGGCGGGAGGGCCTCAGATACGCAGTATTTT. The chain joins TRBV7-8 to TRBJ2-3, with 9 positions matching TRBD2. From germline, CDR1 is SGHVS and CDR2 FQNEAQ. This CDR3 is 16 amino acids long.

This clonotype has just a few counts. The chain is built from TRBV5-8 and TRBJ2-3; TRBD2 matches 8 bases. V lost 0 bases to trimming and J lost 1 base; unmatched junction nucleotides: 4. This CDR3 is 16 amino acids long. Germline V lookup: CDR1 SGHTS, CDR2 YDEGEE. CDR3 region: CASSLGLAGRTDTQYF. The CDR3 DNA follows: TGTGCCAGCAGCTTGGGGCTAGCGGGTCGCACAGATACGCAGTATTTT.

The chain uses TRBV2 and TRBJ2-7, with TRBD1 matching over 9 bases. The V gene end was trimmed by 5 bases and the J gene end by 5 bases; junction bases not matched to a gene: 4. CDR3 length equals 13 residues. CDR1 SNHLY and CDR2 FYNNEI come from the germline V gene. For the CDR3, the DNA is TGTGCCAGCAGTACCGACAGGGGGGACGAGCAGTACTTC. Protein sequence: CASSTDRGDEQYF.

On this clonotype: A much more abundant neighbour one base away suggests this may be a read error. The chain's CDR3 is CASSPPTSGRGNERFF. For the CDR3, the DNA is TGTGCCAGCAGTCCCCCCACTAGCGGCCGGGGCAATGAGCGGTTCTTC. The chain recombines TRBV6-2 or TRBV6-3 with TRBJ2-1, with 8 nucleotides matching TRBD2. The CDR3 extends over 16 amino acids. CDR1 MNHEY and CDR2 SVGEGT come from the germline V gene.

In this sample, this clonotype turned up many times. V and J are TRBV11-2 and TRBJ2-1; TRBD2 matches 7 bases. V trimming: 5 bases; J trimming: 2 bases; junction bases outside the gene matches: 9. The length of the CDR3 is 16 residues. Germline V lookup: CDR1 SGHAT, CDR2 FQNNGV. DNA of the CDR3: TGTGCCAGCAGCATCGGGGCGGGACTACCCTACAATGAGCAGTTCTTC. It encodes CASSIGAGLPYNEQFF.

This clonotype was seen many times. This chain uses TRBV20-1 with TRBJ1-5, with 9 bases matching TRBD1. The CDR3 sequence is 16 residues long. The V gene's germline CDR1 is DFQATT and CDR2 SNEGSKA (reference sequence). V shed 6 bases, J shed 6 bases, and the junction held 15 bases outside the gene matches. CDR3 sequence: CSASTGTGISGQPQHF. In nucleotides, the CDR3 is TGCAGTGCGAGTACCGGGACAGGGATTAGCGGTCAGCCCCAGCATTTT.

The table lists this clonotype with many counts. CDR3 DNA: TGTGCCGATTACGACGCGAGGTCGAACACCGGGGAGCTGTTTTTT. Encoded protein: CADYDARSNTGELFF. The chain couples TRBV11-2 to TRBJ2-2; the D is unclear. Germline V lookup: CDR1 SGHAT, CDR2 FQNNGV. The CDR3 runs 15 residues. The germline V and J ends were trimmed by 11 bases and 0 bases, with 16 bases remaining between them.

The chain combines TRBV11-1 with TRBJ1-2, with a weak D call TRBD1 (6 bases). Germline CDR1 and CDR2: SGHAT and FQDESV (reference sequence). V lost 6 bases and J 8 bases, leaving 16 bases between the germline ends. The CDR3 consists of 13 residues. Written as DNA, the CDR3 is TGTGCCAGCAGGTCTAACAGGGTGAGCGGCTACACCTTC. Protein sequence: CASRSNRVSGYTF.

The rearrangement joins TRBV7-2 to TRBJ2-5, with 13 nucleotides matching TRBD2. From germline, CDR1 is SGHTA and CDR2 FQGNSA. Losses at the gene ends were 6 bases for V and 4 bases for J; bases not matched to a gene: 5. The CDR3 consists of 15 residues. The DNA for the CDR3 is TGTGCCAGCAGTCTTACTAGCGGGAGGGTAGAGACCCAGTACTTC. This gives the protein CASSLTSGRVETQYF.

This chain joins TRBV2 and TRBJ2-3, with D possibly TRBD1 on 6 matching bases. The germline CDR1 and CDR2 sequences are SNHLY and FYNNEI. The CDR3 runs to 15 residues. V was shortened by 1 base and J by 8 bases, with 16 bases between the two germline ends. For the CDR3, the DNA is TGTGCCAGCAGTGAAGGTTGGGACACTGAAAGTACGCAGTATTTT. Its protein is CASSEGWDTESTQYF.

This clonotype was observed many times. V is TRBV12-3 or TRBV12-4 and J is TRBJ1-2, with 7 nucleotides matching TRBD1. The CDR3 length is 14 residues. V shed 3 bases, J shed 4 bases, and the junction held 5 bases outside the gene matches. CDR3 coding DNA: TGTGCCAGCAGTTTCGGTGGGACAGTCTATGGCTACACCTTC. This gives the protein CASSFGGTVYGYTF.

Many counts were recorded for this clonotype. The J gene is TRBJ2-1, the V gene TRBV27, with D maybe TRBD2 (5 bases). The CDR3 spans 16 residues. V was trimmed by 3 bases and J by 1 base, leaving 13 bases between them. Germline V gene sequence: CDR1 MNHEY, CDR2 SMNVEV (reference sequence). The CDR3 sequence: CASSFGGSRSYNEQFF. CDR3 DNA: TGTGCCAGCAGTTTCGGTGGGAGCCGATCCTACAATGAGCAGTTCTTC.